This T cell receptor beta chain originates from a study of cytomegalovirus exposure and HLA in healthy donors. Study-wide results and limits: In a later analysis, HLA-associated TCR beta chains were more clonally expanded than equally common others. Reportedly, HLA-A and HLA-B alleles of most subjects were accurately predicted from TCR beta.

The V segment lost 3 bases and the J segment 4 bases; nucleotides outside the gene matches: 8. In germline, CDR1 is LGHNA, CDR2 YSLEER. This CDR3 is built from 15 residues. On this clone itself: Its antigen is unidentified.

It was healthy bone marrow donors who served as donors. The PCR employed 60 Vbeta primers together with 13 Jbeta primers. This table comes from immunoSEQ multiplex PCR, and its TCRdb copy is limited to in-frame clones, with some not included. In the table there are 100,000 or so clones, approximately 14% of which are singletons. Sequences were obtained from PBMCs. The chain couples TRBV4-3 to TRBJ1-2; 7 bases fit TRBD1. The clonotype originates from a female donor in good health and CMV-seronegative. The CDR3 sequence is CASSQETTGFYGYTF. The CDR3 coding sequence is TGCGCCAGCAGCCAGGAGACGACAGGGTTCTATGGCTACACCTTC.